A selection of T cell receptor beta chains follows, all from one sample in a study of blood T cell repertoires in COVID-19. Profiled with immunoSEQ multiplex PCR; TCRdb holds only in-frame clones, not every one. The data contain around 150,000 clones, roughly 85% of them singletons. Input material: peripheral blood. Source of these receptors: a human donor with acute or convalescent COVID-19. The donor label of this sample is uncertain. Both conserved end residues are part of each CDR3. D genes are given only for firm matches. Expanded clones get a size class; other rows say once, few or many, or leave the size out.

D: NA; J: TRBJ2-7; size: once; V: TRBV5-1; CDR3: CASSLTQTGRYEQYF; DNA: TGCGCCAGCAGCTTGACACAGACAGGACGGTACGAGCAGTACTTC
D: NA; J: TRBJ1-1; size: NA; V: TRBV7-6; CDR3: CASGTAQGISTEAFF; DNA: TGTGCCAGCGGAACTGCACAGGGTATCTCCACTGAAGCTTTCTTT
D: TRBD1; J: TRBJ1-4; size: NA; V: TRBV19; CDR3: CASSSLGQSNEKLFF; DNA: TGTGCCAGTAGCTCATTGGGACAGAGTAATGAAAAACTGTTTTTT
D: NA; J: TRBJ1-1; size: NA; V: TRBV20-1; CDR3: CSGTMNTEAFF; DNA: TGCTCGGGGACAATGAACACTGAAGCTTTCTTT
D: TRBD1; J: TRBJ1-4; size: NA; V: TRBV18; CDR3: CASSAGQGATNEKLFF; DNA: TGTGCCAGCTCAGCCGGACAGGGGGCAACTAATGAAAAACTGTTTTTT
D: NA; J: TRBJ1-5; size: NA; V: TRBV19; CDR3: CASSMASNQPQHF; DNA: TGTGCCAGTAGTATGGCTAGCAATCAGCCCCAGCATTTT
D: NA; J: TRBJ2-7; size: once; V: TRBV7-8; CDR3: CASSLVGTAISYEQYF; DNA: TGTGCCAGCAGCTTAGTTGGGACTGCAATCTCCTACGAGCAGTACTTC
D: NA; J: TRBJ1-6; size: NA; V: TRBV5-4; CDR3: CATGQTYNSPLHF; DNA: TGTGCCACCGGACAAACCTATAATTCACCCCTCCACTTT
D: NA; J: TRBJ1-5; size: NA; V: TRBV4-2; CDR3: CASSQAGDRNQPQHF; DNA: TGTGCCAGCAGCCAAGCGGGGGATCGCAATCAGCCCCAGCATTTT
D: TRBD1; J: TRBJ2-6; size: NA; V: TRBV3-1/TRBV3-2; CDR3: CASSPWDSSSVANVLTF; DNA: TGTGCCAGCAGCCCATGGGACAGCTCCTCTGTGGCCAACGTCCTGACTTTC
D: NA; J: TRBJ1-5; size: few; V: TRBV11-2; CDR3: CASSLDTGRNQPQHF; DNA: TGTGCCAGCAGCTTAGATACAGGGCGGAATCAGCCCCAGCATTTT
D: NA; J: TRBJ1-5; size: once; V: TRBV3-1/TRBV3-2; CDR3: CASSQGLRGGNQPQHF; DNA: TGTGCCAGCAGCCAGGGGCTGAGGGGAGGGAATCAGCCCCAGCATTTT
D: TRBD1; J: TRBJ1-2; size: NA; V: TRBV10-3; CDR3: CAIDSGQGAYTF; DNA: TGTGCCATCGATTCCGGACAGGGTGCCTACACCTTC
D: NA; J: TRBJ2-1; size: NA; V: TRBV14; CDR3: CASSQGGRYNEQFF; DNA: TGTGCCAGCAGCCAAGGGGGGCGGTACAATGAGCAGTTCTTC
D: TRBD1; J: TRBJ1-1; size: NA; V: TRBV11-2; CDR3: CASSFRTGNTEAFF; DNA: TGTGCCAGCAGCTTTAGGACAGGGAACACTGAAGCTTTCTTT
D: NA; J: TRBJ2-2; size: NA; V: TRBV28; CDR3: CASSVSTGELFF; DNA: TGTGCCAGCTCCGTTAGCACCGGGGAGCTGTTTTTT
D: TRBD2; J: TRBJ2-5; size: NA; V: TRBV9; CDR3: CASSAYSGGAVETQYF; DNA: TGTGCCAGCAGCGCCTATAGCGGGGGGGCCGTGGAGACCCAGTACTTC
D: NA; J: TRBJ1-1; size: NA; V: TRBV19; CDR3: CASSIANAGRDAEAFF; DNA: TGTGCCAGTAGTATAGCGAACGCGGGGAGGGACGCTGAAGCTTTCTTT
D: NA; J: TRBJ1-6; size: NA; V: TRBV28; CDR3: CASMEFNGSPLHF; DNA: TGTGCCAGCATGGAGTTTAATGGATCACCCCTCCACTTT
D: NA; J: TRBJ1-6; size: NA; V: TRBV5-5; CDR3: CASSASPPGSPLHF; DNA: TGTGCCAGCAGCGCCAGCCCCCCGGGTTCACCCCTCCACTTT